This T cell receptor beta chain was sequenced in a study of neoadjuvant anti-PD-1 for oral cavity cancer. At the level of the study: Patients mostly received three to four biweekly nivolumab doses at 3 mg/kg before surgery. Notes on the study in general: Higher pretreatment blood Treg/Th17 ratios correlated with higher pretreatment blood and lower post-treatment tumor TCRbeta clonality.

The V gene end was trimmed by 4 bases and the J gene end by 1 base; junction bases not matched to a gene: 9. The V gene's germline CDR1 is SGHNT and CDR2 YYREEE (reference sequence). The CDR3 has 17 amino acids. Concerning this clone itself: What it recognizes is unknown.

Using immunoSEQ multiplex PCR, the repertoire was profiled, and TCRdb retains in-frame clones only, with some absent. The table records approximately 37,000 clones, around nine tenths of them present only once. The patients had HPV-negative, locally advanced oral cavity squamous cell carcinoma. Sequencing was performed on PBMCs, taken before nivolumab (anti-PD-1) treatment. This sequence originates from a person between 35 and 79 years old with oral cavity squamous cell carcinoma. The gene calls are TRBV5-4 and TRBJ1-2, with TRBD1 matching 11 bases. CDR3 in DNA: TGTGCCAGCAGCGAACGGGACAGGGGGAGAAGTAACTATGGCTACACCTTC. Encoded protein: CASSERDRGRSNYGYTF.